This T cell receptor beta chain was recorded in a study of response to subunit inactivated influenza vaccine. A single record per CDR3 protein comes from TCRdb applying MiXCR to the RT-PCR reads. The sample contains about 620,000 distinct CDR3 sequences, about 11% of which appear only once. V lost 3 bases, J lost 3 bases, and 11 bases stayed unmatched. This CDR3 is built from 15 residues. Germline CDR1 reads DFQATT; CDR2 reads SNEGSKA (reference sequence). These data were also reused for a study on T cells expressing NK-cell markers. Turning to that study: The cDNA for TCR beta came from 5'RACE template switching with UMIs. HCMV seropositivity characterized most of the eight sequenced donors, and seronegativity one.

This clonotype originated in a man in his forties or fifties who received an inactivated influenza vaccine. This rearrangement joins TRBV20-1 to TRBJ2-7, with 7 bases aligning to TRBD1. The starting material was PBMCs from blood, obtained on the day of vaccination. As DNA, the CDR3 is TGCAGTGCTAGGCCCCGACAGGGAGCGATCTACGAGCAGTACTTC. Translating gives CSARPRQGAIYEQYF.